A single sample gave rise to the 16 T cell receptor beta chains below, sequenced in a study of graft-versus-host responses after intestinal transplantation. Using immunoSEQ multiplex PCR, the repertoire was profiled, and TCRdb retains in-frame clones only, with some absent. The data contain about 88,000 clones, approximately 90% of them singletons. These TCRs' antigens remain unknown. Specimen: unstimulated CD4+ T cells sorted from spleen or lymph node cells, collected before transplant. The receptors here all came from a human donor who was the organ donor for an intestinal transplant.

The chain combines TRBV7-3 with TRBJ2-5; D may be TRBD2 (7 bases). CDR3 length: 14 residues. In germline, CDR1 is SGHTA, CDR2 FQGTGA. With 2 bases removed from V and 4 bases from J, the gap between germline ends came to 11 bases. CDR3 coding DNA: TGTGCCAGCAGCTTAGGGGGGGCCAGAGAGACCCAGTACTTC. Translated, it gives CASSLGGARETQYF.

This chain links TRBV30 with TRBJ2-3, with D possibly TRBD2 on 6 matching bases. V was shortened by 7 bases and J by 2 bases, with 16 bases between the two germline ends. The CDR3 contains 14 residues. From germline, CDR1 is GTSNPN and CDR2 SVGIG (reference sequence). CDR3 in amino acids: CAFEPGLSTDTQYF. The CDR3 DNA sequence: TGTGCCTTCGAGCCGGGACTTTCCACAGATACGCAGTATTTT.

The chain joins TRBV5-6 to TRBJ2-3; D perhaps matches TRBD2 (5 bases). V was clipped by 4 bases and J by 2 bases, with 14 bases between them. The germline CDR1 and CDR2 sequences are SGHDT and YYEEEE. This CDR3 has 15 residues. In DNA, the CDR3 is TGTGCCAGCAGCGCTACCCGGACTTACACAGATACGCAGTATTTT. This gives the protein CASSATRTYTDTQYF.

The chain couples TRBV30 to TRBJ1-2; the D is unclear. The CDR3 loop spans 17 amino acids. The germline V gene has CDR1 GTSNPN and CDR2 SVGIG (reference sequence). V gave up 2 bases and J gave up 6 bases, with 25 bases separating them. CDR3 in DNA: TGTGCCTGGAGTTCCCTCCGGCCAGGCCACGACCGGAATGGCTACACCTTC. Encoded protein: CAWSSLRPGHDRNGYTF.

The J gene is TRBJ1-6, the V gene TRBV2; D unresolved. The CDR3 extends over 12 amino acids. V was pared by 10 bases and J by 8 bases, with 12 bases between. Germline CDR1 is SNHLY and CDR2 is FYNNEI. CDR3 bases: TGTGCCACAGCGTGGGTGGATTCACCCCTCCACTTT. It yields the protein CATAWVDSPLHF.

The genes are TRBV20-1 and TRBJ2-5; D is uncertain. V lost 3 bases to trimming and J lost 4 bases, with 6 bases between them. The germline V gene encodes CDR1 DFQATT and CDR2 SNEGSKA (reference sequence). This CDR3 spans 11 amino acids. Written as DNA, the CDR3 is TGCAGTGCTAGTAATCGAGAGACCCAGTACTTC. Its translation is CSASNRETQYF.

The chain is built from TRBV11-3 and TRBJ1-1; D is undetermined. Germline CDR1 and CDR2: SGHNT and YENEEA. The V gene lost 0 bases and the J gene lost 1 base, with 15 bases spanning the gap. The CDR3 consists of 17 residues. In nucleotides, the CDR3 is TGTGCCAGCAGCTTAGATCAGCGTATAGGCCCGAACACTGAAGCTTTCTTT. This encodes CASSLDQRIGPNTEAFF.

The J gene is TRBJ1-3, the V gene TRBV10-3, with D tentatively TRBD1 (5 bases). The V gene's germline CDR1 is ENHRY and CDR2 SYGVKD. Trimming took off 2 bases at V and 1 base at J, with 12 bases between the two ends. The CDR3 has 16 amino acids. For the CDR3, the DNA is TGTGCCATCAGTGAGCCCCTCTACAGGTCTGGAAACACCATATATTTT. Residues: CAISEPLYRSGNTIYF.

The chain carries TRBV14 and TRBJ2-1; TRBD2 matches 7 bases. The CDR3 covers 20 residues. Germline V gene lookup returns CDR1 SGHDN and CDR2 FVKESK. V shed 0 bases, J shed 3 bases, and the junction held 17 bases outside the gene matches. CDR3 in amino acids: CASSQEGLRGRPLFYNEQFF. In DNA, the CDR3 is TGTGCCAGCAGCCAAGAGGGTTTGCGGGGGAGACCGCTATTCTACAATGAGCAGTTCTTC.

The chain combines TRBV13 with TRBJ1-3; D is unresolved. The length of the CDR3 is 15 residues. The V gene's germline CDR1 is PRHDT and CDR2 FYEKMQ (reference sequence). V shed 0 bases and J shed 4 bases, with 10 bases lying between them. CDR3 region: CASSLGGSLGNTIYF. The DNA for the CDR3 is TGTGCCAGCAGCTTAGGGGGGAGCTTGGGAAACACCATATATTTT.

This chain links TRBV7-9 with TRBJ2-3; 15 nucleotides align to TRBD2. V trimming: 5 bases; J trimming: 4 bases; junction bases outside the gene matches: 1. Germline loops: CDR1 SEHNR, CDR2 FQNEAQ (reference sequence). The CDR3 consists of 15 residues. The CDR3 loop is CASSRTSGRADTQYF. The CDR3 DNA reads as TGTGCCAGCAGCCGGACTAGCGGGAGGGCAGATACGCAGTATTTT. Supplemented by reference TRBV7-9 and TRBJ2-3, the full variable domain reads DTGVSQNPRHKITKRGQNVTFRCDPISEHNRLYWYRQTLGQGPEFLTYFQNEAQLEKSRLLSDRFSAERPKGSFSTLEIQRTEQGDSAMYLCASSRTSGRADTQYFGPGTRLTVL.

The genes are TRBV7-9 and TRBJ2-1, with a tentative D call TRBD2 (6 bases). CDR3 length equals 18 residues. With 3 bases removed from V and 1 base from J, the gap between germline ends came to 19 bases. Germline loops: CDR1 SEHNR, CDR2 FQNEAQ (reference sequence). CDR3 DNA sequence: TGTGCCAGCAGCTTCCTACGGGGGAGGCAGAGTTCCTACAATGAGCAGTTCTTC. Encoded protein: CASSFLRGRQSSYNEQFF.

The chain links TRBV5-6 to TRBJ1-2, with 9 bases lining up with TRBD1. J was trimmed by 0 bases and V by 3 bases; bases with no gene match: 3. The CDR3 extends over 15 amino acids. CDR1 is SGHDT, CDR2 YYEEEE, per germline. The CDR3 spells CASSYRDRANYGYTF. CDR3 DNA: TGTGCCAGCAGCTACCGGGACAGGGCTAACTATGGCTACACCTTC.

This chain links TRBV27 with TRBJ2-3; 8 positions agree with TRBD2. The CDR3 is made up of 14 amino acids. The J segment lost 4 bases and the V segment lost 5 bases, leaving 5 bases of the junction unmatched. Germline CDR1 and CDR2: MNHEY and SMNVEV (reference sequence). CDR3 DNA: TGTGCCAGCAGTCTAAGCGGGAGTGCAGATACGCAGTATTTT. Amino acids: CASSLSGSADTQYF.

This chain links TRBV9 with TRBJ2-1; 13 bases match TRBD2. Germline CDR1 is SGDLS and CDR2 is YYNGEE. Unmatched junction bases numbered 10, after V lost 1 base and J lost 9 bases. There are 17 residues in the CDR3. For the CDR3, the DNA is TGTGCCAGCAGCGTAACTACTAGCGGGGGGGGTGTTGGTGAGCAGTTCTTC. As protein: CASSVTTSGGGVGEQFF.

This chain joins TRBV27 and TRBJ1-1, with unresolved D. Germline lookup yields CDR1 MNHEY and CDR2 SMNVEV (reference sequence). V was pared by 4 bases and J by 2 bases, with 8 bases between. The CDR3 is 13 amino acids. The CDR3: CASSYQDNTEAFF. In DNA form, the CDR3 reads TGTGCCAGCAGTTATCAGGATAACACTGAAGCTTTCTTT.